These 31 T cell receptor beta chains were sequenced from one sample in a study of identical twins. TCRdb re-analysed the 5' RACE reads in MiXCR, keeping a single row per CDR3 protein. The repertoire consists of 500,000 or so distinct CDR3 sequences, with approximately 15% occurring once and the leading ten covering around 0.57%. The sample also formed part of further work on yellow fever vaccine responses in identical twins.

The sample consisted of CD4+ T cells sorted from blood. These receptors were collected from a woman under 30 in good health.

The chain carries TRBV20-1 and TRBJ2-1, with 8 nucleotides matching TRBD2. The CDR3 totals 13 residues. The germline CDR1 and CDR2 sequences are DFQATT and SNEGSKA (reference sequence). The CDR3 DNA sequence: TGCAGCGCCGGGACTAGTGCTTACAATGAGCAGTTCTTC. Its translation is CSAGTSAYNEQFF.

The chain joins TRBV5-1 to TRBJ2-1; 8 bases agree with TRBD1. CDR3 length equals 14 residues. Germline V gene lookup returns CDR1 SGHRS and CDR2 YFSETQ. V lost 6 bases, J lost 7 bases, and 9 bases stayed unmatched. CDR3 DNA: TGCGCCAGCAACACCGGGACAGGTCCTAATGAGCAGTTCTTC. Translation gives CASNTGTGPNEQFF.

This clonotype was observed many times. V is TRBV24-1 and J is TRBJ2-7; D is unresolved. CDR3 size: 13 residues. Germline V lookup: CDR1 KGHDR, CDR2 SFDVKD. Deletions cut 1 base from V and 6 bases from J, with 9 bases between. The CDR3 here is CATSDFVSPEQYF. The DNA for the CDR3 is TGTGCCACCAGTGATTTCGTCAGTCCCGAGCAGTACTTC.

This clonotype was counted only a few times. Here the CDR3 DNA reads TGTGCCAGCAGCCAAGATCTGGGCGGGGAGCTGTTTTTT. Residues: CASSQDLGGELFF. The V and J genes are TRBV4-2 and TRBJ2-2; no clear D gene. V was shortened by 0 bases and J by 7 bases, with 6 bases between the two germline ends. Per germline, CDR1 LGHNA and CDR2 YNFKEQ. This CDR3 has 13 residues.

Ten or more counts support this clonotype. The chain is built from TRBV19 and TRBJ2-7; no definite D call. Looked up from germline, CDR1 is LNHDA and CDR2 is SQIVND (reference sequence). The CDR3 is made up of 14 amino acids. Trimming took off 4 bases at V and 2 bases at J, with 12 bases between the two ends. The DNA of the CDR3 is TGTGCCAGTAGTAAAGGCCGAGACCCCTACGAGCAGTACTTC. This codes for CASSKGRDPYEQYF.

The gene calls are TRBV7-2 and TRBJ2-7, with TRBD1 matching 9 bases. J gave up 7 bases and V 5 bases, and 6 bases lay outside the gene matches. CDR1 is SGHTA, CDR2 FQGNSA, per germline. The CDR3 spans 13 residues. The CDR3 DNA sequence: TGTGCCAGCAGCATGGGACAGGGCCTTGAGCAGTACTTC. This gives the protein CASSMGQGLEQYF.

The J gene is TRBJ2-3, the V gene TRBV7-3; no definite D call. The CDR3 has 13 residues. Trimming removed 6 bases from V and 4 bases from J, with 11 bases in between. The germline gives CDR1 SGHTA, CDR2 FQGTGA. This chain's CDR3 is CASRLTHADTQYF. As DNA, the CDR3 is TGTGCCAGCAGATTGACGCACGCAGATACGCAGTATTTT.

The V call is TRBV7-9, the J call TRBJ2-1; D is possibly TRBD2 (5 bases). The CDR3 runs 13 residues. Trimming removed 5 bases at V and 6 bases at J, with 11 bases between. In germline, CDR1 is SEHNR, CDR2 FQNEAQ (reference sequence). In DNA, the CDR3 is TGTGCCAGCAGCACCAACGCGGGCAATGAGCAGTTCTTC. Protein product: CASSTNAGNEQFF.

The chain carries TRBV5-1 and TRBJ2-7; D not resolved. The CDR3 has 14 amino acids. Trimming cost V 1 base and J 6 bases, with 14 bases left between them. The germline V gene has CDR1 SGHRS and CDR2 YFSETQ. The CDR3 DNA reads as TGCGCCAGCAGCTTGACCCCCCTTTCGCGCGAGCAGTACTTC. The encoded protein is CASSLTPLSREQYF.

V is TRBV24-1 and J is TRBJ2-1; 10 nucleotides match TRBD1. This CDR3 is built from 15 residues. The V and J ends lost 3 bases and 9 bases, in that order; junction bases with no gene match: 7. Germline CDR1 is KGHDR and CDR2 is SFDVKD. For the CDR3, the DNA is TGTGCCACCAGTGATACCGGGACAGGGGTTTTTGAGCAGTTCTTC. Translated: CATSDTGTGVFEQFF.

This clonotype was seen repeatedly, ten times or more. The rearrangement joins TRBV3-1 to TRBJ2-2; D unresolved. Germline V gives CDR1 LGHDT, CDR2 YNNKEL (reference sequence). The CDR3 contains 12 residues. V was shortened by 1 base and J by 12 bases, with 9 bases between the two germline ends. The CDR3 nucleotides read TGTGCCAGCAGCCAAGGGTCCCAACAGCTGTTTTTT. The encoded protein is CASSQGSQQLFF.

This clonotype has only a few counts. This sequence joins TRBV5-1 and TRBJ2-3; 11 bases align to TRBD2. Germline V gene sequence: CDR1 SGHRS, CDR2 YFSETQ. This CDR3 comprises 15 residues. V trimming: 0 bases; J trimming: 6 bases; junction bases outside the gene matches: 3. Here the CDR3 reads CASSLASGGSDTQYF. CDR3 coding DNA: TGCGCCAGCAGCTTGGCTAGCGGGGGGTCCGATACGCAGTATTTT.

This rearrangement joins TRBV7-9 to TRBJ2-2; D call uncertain. The CDR3 totals 11 residues. CDR1 is SEHNR, CDR2 FQNEAQ, per germline (reference sequence). The V and J ends lost 11 bases and 6 bases respectively, with 10 bases between them. The CDR3 DNA follows: TGTGCCGAAGGATGGGCCGGGGAGCTGTTTTTT. Translating gives CAEGWAGELFF.

The V call is TRBV2, the J call TRBJ2-3; no reliable D call. Germline V lookup: CDR1 SNHLY, CDR2 FYNNEI. This CDR3 has 12 amino acids. The V gene lost 0 bases and the J gene lost 10 bases, with 8 bases spanning the gap. CDR3 loop: CASSEAPSAQYF. The CDR3 DNA reads TGTGCCAGCAGTGAAGCGCCATCGGCGCAGTATTTT. The variable domain in full, completed from reference TRBV2 and TRBJ2-3, reads EPEVTQTPSHQVTQMGQEVILRCVPISNHLYFYWYRQILGQKVEFLVSFYNNEISEKSEIFDDQFSVERPDGSNFTLKIRSTKLEDSAMYFCASSEAPSAQYFGPGTRLTVL.

The J gene is TRBJ2-3, the V gene TRBV2; 8 nucleotides match TRBD2. V lost 6 bases to trimming and J lost 1 base; unmatched junction nucleotides: 6. The germline V gene encodes CDR1 SNHLY and CDR2 FYNNEI. This CDR3 spans 15 amino acids. CDR3 sequence reads: CASRSSGTRTDTQYF. Here the CDR3 DNA reads TGTGCCAGCAGAAGTAGCGGGACCCGCACAGATACGCAGTATTTT.

The CDR3 DNA reads TGTGCCAGCAGTAGTTACATCGGGGAGCTGTTTTTT. Amino acids: CASSSYIGELFF. The chain couples TRBV6-6 to TRBJ2-2; D is uncertain. Looked up from germline, CDR1 is MNHNY and CDR2 is SVGAGI (reference sequence). The germline V and J ends were trimmed by 5 bases and 7 bases, with 8 bases remaining between them. The CDR3 is 12 amino acids.

The V call is TRBV12-3 or TRBV12-4, the J call TRBJ2-7, with 9 bases matching TRBD1. V gave up 5 bases and J gave up 3 bases; unmatched junction bases: 5. The CDR3 sequence is 14 residues long. The CDR3 sequence is CASSRTGVSYEQYF. In DNA form, the CDR3 reads TGTGCCAGCAGTCGGACAGGGGTGAGCTACGAGCAGTACTTC.

V gene TRBV9 combines with J gene TRBJ2-2; 8 bases agree with TRBD2. Germline CDR1 SGDLS, CDR2 YYNGEE. This CDR3 has 15 residues. The V gene end was trimmed by 4 bases and the J gene end by 6 bases; junction bases not matched to a gene: 8. Written as DNA, the CDR3 is TGTGCCAGCAGCTTAGGACTAGCTTTTTCCGGGGAGCTGTTTTTT. It translates to CASSLGLAFSGELFF.

V usage is TRBV15 and J usage is TRBJ2-7, with TRBD2 matching over 10 bases. CDR3 size: 16 residues. Trimming cost V 0 bases and J 5 bases; bases outside gene matches: 7. CDR1 is LNHNV, CDR2 YYDKDF, per germline (reference sequence). The CDR3, as DNA: TGTGCCACCAGCAGAGAGGGGAGGCTAGCGGGAGACGAGCAGTACTTC. Protein product: CATSREGRLAGDEQYF.

This chain connects TRBV2 to TRBJ2-2; a weak D match, TRBD2 (6 bases). CDR3 size: 12 residues. Germline CDR1 SNHLY, CDR2 FYNNEI. The CDR3 spells CASQAGSGELFF. The DNA for the CDR3 is TGTGCTTCTCAGGCGGGGTCCGGGGAGCTGTTTTTT.

V gene TRBV3-1 combines with J gene TRBJ2-5, with TRBD2 matching 13 bases. The CDR3 contains 16 residues. After removal of 1 base from V and 5 bases from J, the junction contained 4 bases not matched to a gene. Germline CDR1 LGHDT, CDR2 YNNKEL (reference sequence). CDR3 protein: CASSQGGLAGKETQYF. CDR3 DNA sequence: TGTGCCAGCAGCCAAGGGGGACTAGCGGGGAAGGAGACCCAGTACTTC.

This clonotype has only a few counts. This chain uses TRBV4-2 with TRBJ2-3, with D possibly matching TRBD2 (5 bases). The germline V gene has CDR1 LGHNA and CDR2 YNFKEQ. V shed 2 bases and J shed 15 bases, with 18 bases lying between them. This CDR3 is built from 13 residues. The CDR3 DNA sequence: TGTGCCAGCAGCCAATCCGAGAGACTAATGGTCTATTTT. It encodes CASSQSERLMVYF.

The rearrangement uses TRBV4-1 and TRBJ2-1; D may be TRBD1 or TRBD2 (5 bases each). This CDR3 contains 15 residues. V lost 1 base and J lost 9, with 16 bases in between. Germline V gene data show CDR1 as MGHRA and CDR2 as YSYEKL. CDR3 residues: CASSQGEMGVLEQFF. For the CDR3, the DNA is TGCGCCAGCAGCCAAGGGGAAATGGGGGTTCTTGAGCAGTTCTTC.

This clonotype was recorded at least ten times. The V call is TRBV28, the J call TRBJ2-4, with TRBD1 matching over 9 bases. Trimming took 6 bases from V and 4 from J; bases not matched to a gene: 10. This CDR3 is built from 16 residues. Germline assignment: CDR1 MDHEN and CDR2 SYDVKM. CDR3 DNA: TGTGCCAGCAGCTGGGACAGGGCCCTTAGAAAAAACATTCAGTACTTC. Translation gives CASSWDRALRKNIQYF.

The chain uses TRBV28 and TRBJ1-5, with 9 bases fitting TRBD1. The trim removed 5 bases at V and 11 bases at J, leaving 10 bases unmatched. The CDR3 extends over 14 amino acids. CDR1 and CDR2 (germline): MDHEN, SYDVKM. The CDR3 sequence: CASSPTGTGKAQHF. CDR3 coding DNA: TGTGCCAGCAGTCCAACCGGGACAGGGAAGGCCCAGCATTTT.

The chain combines TRBV6-5 with TRBJ2-7; 11 positions match TRBD2. CDR1 and CDR2 from the germline V gene are MNHEY and SVGAGI. Losses at the gene ends were 2 bases for V and 4 bases for J; bases not matched to a gene: 7. This CDR3 is built from 16 residues. DNA of the CDR3: TGTGCCAGCAGTTACACGAGACTAGCGGGGTCTTACGAGCAGTACTTC. Its translation is CASSYTRLAGSYEQYF.

The gene calls are TRBV19 and TRBJ2-3, with no clear D. The CDR3 loop spans 14 amino acids. The ends were cut back, 2 bases at V and 1 base at J, with 7 bases in the middle. Germline loops: CDR1 LNHDA, CDR2 SQIVND (reference sequence). CDR3 sequence (DNA): TGTGCCAGTAGTATATCTCGCGGCACAGATACGCAGTATTTT. It codes for CASSISRGTDTQYF.

This clonotype was detected a few times. This sequence joins TRBV20-1 and TRBJ2-3; D unclear. This CDR3 is 16 amino acids long. V gave up 2 bases and J gave up 2 bases, with 17 bases separating them. CDR1 and CDR2 from the germline V gene are DFQATT and SNEGSKA (reference sequence). CDR3 amino acids: CSARPLGQEHTDTQYF. CDR3 in DNA: TGCAGTGCTAGACCCTTAGGGCAGGAGCACACAGATACGCAGTATTTT.

This clonotype was seen a single time. The chain joins TRBV5-4 to TRBJ2-1, with 7 bases matching TRBD2. The germline V gene encodes CDR1 SGHNT and CDR2 YYREEE (reference sequence). The junction had 8 bases not matched to a gene; V was cut back by 4 bases and J by 4 bases. The CDR3 is 15 amino acids. The CDR3 DNA reads TGTGCCAGCAGCCCCGGGGGTAGCGGGTACAATGAGCAGTTCTTC. This translates into CASSPGGSGYNEQFF.

Here the CDR3 reads CASSVRTGGSDTQYF. The CDR3, as DNA: TGTGCCAGCAGCGTTCGAACAGGGGGATCAGATACGCAGTATTTT. V is TRBV9 and J is TRBJ2-3; 8 bases line up with TRBD1. Per the germline V gene, CDR1 is SGDLS and CDR2 is YYNGEE. Losses at the gene ends were 2 bases for V and 4 bases for J; bases not matched to a gene: 6. The CDR3 totals 15 residues.

The chain uses TRBV2 and TRBJ2-7; 10 bases are a match to TRBD2. The V segment lost 2 bases and the J segment 3 bases; nucleotides outside the gene matches: 4. This CDR3 spans 15 amino acids. Per the germline V gene, CDR1 is SNHLY and CDR2 is FYNNEI. CDR3 sequence: CASSEYSGGLYEQYF. The CDR3 region has the DNA TGTGCCAGCAGTGAATATAGCGGGGGGCTCTACGAGCAGTACTTC.